This entry lists 28 T cell receptor beta chains sequenced from one sample in a study of blood T cell repertoires in COVID-19. Sequenced by immunoSEQ multiplex PCR; TCRdb stores in-frame clones only, minus some. The sample consists of approximately 93,000 clones, 75% to 90% of them appearing once. Input material: peripheral blood. These receptors were taken from a human donor in a cohort sampled during active COVID-19.

The genes are TRBV2 and TRBJ1-4; TRBD1 might be the D (5 bases). The CDR3 is made up of 13 amino acids. Germline CDR1 reads SNHLY; CDR2 reads FYNNEI. V was pared by 3 bases and J by 11 bases, with 13 bases between. In DNA, the CDR3 is TGTGCCAGCAGTGAGCGGGGGGAAGGGAAACTGTTTTTT. Its protein product is CASSERGEGKLFF. The whole variable domain, filled in from reference TRBV2 and TRBJ1-4, reads EPEVTQTPSHQVTQMGQEVILRCVPISNHLYFYWYRQILGQKVEFLVSFYNNEISEKSEIFDDQFSVERPDGSNFTLKIRSTKLEDSAMYFCASSERGEGKLFFGSGTQLSVL.

V gene TRBV27 combines with J gene TRBJ1-1, with D unclear. V dropped 6 bases and J dropped 8 bases, with 19 bases sitting between them. The CDR3 has 14 amino acids. The germline CDR1 and CDR2 sequences are MNHEY and SMNVEV (reference sequence). CDR3 sequence (DNA): TGTGCCAGCAGGGACCCGGGGAACCTGTGGGAAGCTTTCTTT. Translated: CASRDPGNLWEAFF.

This clone is medium-sized within its sample. The J gene is TRBJ2-6, the V gene TRBV19; 7 bases are shared with TRBD1. The ends lost 6 bases at V and 3 bases at J; junction bases unmatched: 11. This CDR3 region has 17 residues. Looked up from germline, CDR1 is LNHDA and CDR2 is SQIVND (reference sequence). Here the CDR3 reads CASRLTGSPGGANVLTF. CDR3 coding DNA: TGTGCCAGTAGATTGACAGGGTCCCCCGGTGGGGCCAACGTCCTGACTTTC.

V and J are TRBV28 and TRBJ1-2; possible D gene TRBD1, 6 bases. The V gene's germline CDR1 is MDHEN and CDR2 SYDVKM. V lost 9 bases to trimming and J lost 4 bases, with 18 bases between them. This CDR3 region has 14 residues. CDR3 amino acids: CASELGGAGYGYTF. Written as DNA, the CDR3 is TGTGCCAGTGAGCTGGGGGGGGCGGGCTATGGCTACACCTTC.

The chain couples TRBV19 to TRBJ2-5, with 8 bases matching TRBD1. The CDR3 has 13 residues. After removal of 6 bases from V and 7 bases from J, the junction contained 7 bases not matched to a gene. Germline V gene data show CDR1 as LNHDA and CDR2 as SQIVND (reference sequence). The chain's CDR3 is CASSPGQAGTQYF. Written as DNA, the CDR3 is TGTGCCAGTAGCCCGGGACAGGCAGGGACCCAGTACTTC.

The chain combines TRBV7-9 with TRBJ2-7, with TRBD1 matching over 8 bases. This CDR3 region has 15 residues. Unmatched junction bases numbered 6, after V lost 0 bases and J lost 5 bases. Germline V lookup: CDR1 SEHNR, CDR2 FQNEAQ (reference sequence). The CDR3 loop is CASSLADRESHEQYF. CDR3 nucleotides: TGTGCCAGCAGCTTAGCGGACAGGGAGTCCCACGAGCAGTACTTC.

The rearrangement links TRBV28 to TRBJ2-5; maybe TRBD1 (7 bases). Trimming cost V 2 bases and J 4 bases, with 23 bases left between them. Germline V gene data show CDR1 as MDHEN and CDR2 as SYDVKM. CDR3 length equals 18 residues. CDR3 sequence (DNA): TGTGCCAGCAGTTTACCGGGGGCTGGACAGGCTAGGGGAGAGACCCAGTACTTC. The encoded protein is CASSLPGAGQARGETQYF.

V usage is TRBV9 and J usage is TRBJ1-4; D not resolved. Germline CDR1 and CDR2: SGDLS and YYNGEE. This CDR3 has 11 residues. V lost 8 bases, J lost 5 bases, and 7 bases lay in between. The DNA of the CDR3 is TGTGCCAGTGGAGAAAATGAAAAACTGTTTTTT. Its translation is CASGENEKLFF. Full variable domain (outside the CDR3, taken from reference TRBV9 and TRBJ1-4): DSGVTQTPKHLITATGQRVTLRCSPRSGDLSVYWYQQSLDQGLQFLIQYYNGEERAKGNILERFSAQQFPDLHSELNLSSLELGDSALYFCASGENEKLFFGSGTQLSVL.

This clone was counted once. The chain joins TRBV28 to TRBJ1-4, with 7 nucleotides matching TRBD1. Germline V CDR1 and CDR2: MDHEN, SYDVKM. The CDR3 is 16 residues long. After removal of 5 bases from V and 8 bases from J, the junction contained 14 bases not matched to a gene. The DNA for the CDR3 is TGTGCCAGCAGTCCCCAATTGACAGGGTGGGGCGAAAAACTGTTTTTT. Translation gives CASSPQLTGWGEKLFF.

This rearrangement joins TRBV5-1 to TRBJ1-1, with unresolved D. V dropped 0 bases and J dropped 5 bases, with 17 bases sitting between them. This CDR3 comprises 16 residues. Germline values: CDR1 SGHRS, CDR2 YFSETQ. The CDR3, as DNA: TGCGCCAGCAGCTTGGCAGCCGGGGAAACCCGGACTGAAGCTTTCTTT. Protein sequence: CASSLAAGETRTEAFF.

This clone appeared once. The chain recombines TRBV5-5 with TRBJ1-3; D remains ambiguous. The CDR3 runs 15 residues. Germline V gene data show CDR1 as SGHKS and CDR2 as YYEKEE (reference sequence). Trimming shortened V by 1 base and J by 0 bases, and 8 bases separated the two germline ends. The CDR3 sequence is CASSLNTLSGNTIYF. The CDR3 nucleotides read TGTGCCAGCAGCTTGAACACGCTCTCTGGAAACACCATATATTTT.

J is TRBJ2-3 and V is TRBV10-1; 8 positions agree with TRBD2. Germline-derived CDR1 and CDR2 are WNHNN and SYGVQD (reference sequence). This CDR3 comprises 14 residues. J lost 8 bases, V lost 1 base, and 5 bases had no gene match. CDR3 residues: CASSEFSGSGTQYF. CDR3 nucleotides: TGCGCCAGCAGTGAGTTCAGCGGGAGTGGTACGCAGTATTTT.

The V gene is TRBV19, the J gene TRBJ1-1; the D gene is possibly TRBD1 (6 bases). The CDR3 consists of 15 residues. CDR1 and CDR2 (germline): LNHDA, SQIVND (reference sequence). Trimming removed 3 bases at V and 1 base at J, with 12 bases between. The CDR3 reads CASSITGIRNTEAFF. The CDR3 DNA reads TGTGCCAGTAGTATCACAGGGATCCGGAACACTGAAGCTTTCTTT.

The rearrangement uses TRBV5-1 and TRBJ1-1, with D perhaps TRBD1 (5 bases). Germline lookup yields CDR1 SGHRS and CDR2 YFSETQ. The CDR3 runs 14 residues. V was trimmed by 1 base and J by 5 bases, leaving 12 bases between them. The CDR3: CASSLSSGRTEAFF. In DNA, the CDR3 is TGCGCCAGCAGCTTGTCTTCAGGGCGGACTGAAGCTTTCTTT.

The chain has TRBV28 and TRBJ1-1, with D possibly matching TRBD1 (5 bases). V shed 10 bases and J shed 4 bases, with 10 bases lying between them. The CDR3 contains 11 residues. The germline V gene encodes CDR1 MDHEN and CDR2 SYDVKM. CDR3: CATQGSTEAFF. DNA for the CDR3: TGTGCCACCCAGGGCAGCACTGAAGCTTTCTTT.

This rearrangement joins TRBV21-1 to TRBJ1-2; the table assigns TRBD1, which was not confirmed against the DNA. TRBV21-1 is classified as a pseudogene. The CDR3 runs to 13 residues. CDR3 in amino acids: CAIPGQKFYGYTF. CDR3 bases: TGTGCCATTCCGGGACAGAAATTTTATGGCTACACCTTC.

V usage is TRBV5-4 and J usage is TRBJ2-7; 8 bases align to TRBD1. CDR3 length: 16 residues. The V gene's germline CDR1 is SGHNT and CDR2 YYREEE (reference sequence). Trimming took 3 bases from V and 0 from J; bases not matched to a gene: 8. CDR3 region: CASSSSSGQGSYEQYF. CDR3 DNA: TGTGCCAGCAGCTCATCAAGCGGACAGGGCTCCTACGAGCAGTACTTC.

This clone was seen once. The junction shows a germline mismatch at one end, possibly a read error. This CDR3 is also generated by other DNA sequences in the sample. The chain is built from TRBV7-3 and TRBJ2-1; TRBD1 aligns across 8 bases. Germline V gene lookup returns CDR1 SGHTA and CDR2 FQGTGA. This CDR3 is 14 amino acids long. For the CDR3, the DNA is TGTGCCAGCAGCCCAAGGGACAGGTACAATGAACAGTTCTTC. This gives the protein CASSPRDRYNEQFF.

The chain employs TRBV28 and TRBJ2-4; perhaps TRBD2 as D (6 bases). The germline V gene has CDR1 MDHEN and CDR2 SYDVKM. Trimming left V 2 bases short and J 8 bases short, with 16 bases between. This CDR3 is 15 amino acids long. The CDR3 protein is CASSLGGRPGDIQYF. The CDR3 DNA is TGTGCCAGCAGTTTAGGGGGACGCCCGGGGGACATTCAGTACTTC.

V gene TRBV5-6 combines with J gene TRBJ2-2, with D unclear. The germline V gene has CDR1 SGHDT and CDR2 YYEEEE. CDR3 length equals 15 residues. V lost 1 base, J lost 0 bases, and 7 bases lay in between. DNA for the CDR3: TGTGCCAGCAGCTTGAACGGAGCGAACACCGGGGAGCTGTTTTTT. Translated: CASSLNGANTGELFF.

This clone was detected only a few times. The V and J genes are TRBV3-1 (or the pseudogene TRBV3-2) and TRBJ2-3; 8 positions agree with TRBD2. Germline-derived CDR1 and CDR2 are LGHDT and YNNKEL (reference sequence). The CDR3 extends over 17 amino acids. With V trimmed by 5 bases and J by 1 base, 11 bases remained unmatched. The CDR3 here is CASSMVIRAGGTDTQYF. CDR3 DNA sequence: TGTGCCAGCAGCATGGTTATACGAGCGGGAGGCACAGATACGCAGTATTTT.

The chain has TRBV19 and TRBJ2-7, with 9 bases matching TRBD2. The V segment lost 3 bases and the J segment 5 bases; nucleotides outside the gene matches: 8. This CDR3 region has 15 residues. Germline CDR1 and CDR2: LNHDA and SQIVND (reference sequence). CDR3 sequence reads: CASSMSVAGAHEQYF. The CDR3 DNA reads as TGTGCCAGTAGTATGTCGGTAGCGGGAGCCCACGAGCAGTACTTC.

The chain recombines TRBV7-2 with TRBJ2-1; D unresolved. Trimming left V 2 bases short and J 1 base short, with 6 bases between. CDR1 and CDR2 (germline): SGHTA, FQGNSA. This CDR3 has 14 amino acids. The CDR3 spells CASSLPGSYNEQFF. The CDR3 DNA is TGTGCCAGCAGCTTACCCGGTTCCTACAATGAGCAGTTCTTC. Full variable domain (missing parts from reference TRBV7-2 and TRBJ2-1): GAGVSQSPSNKVTEKGKDVELRCDPISGHTALYWYRQSLGQGLEFLIYFQGNSAPDKSGLPSDRFSAERTGGSVSTLTIQRTQQEDSAVYLCASSLPGSYNEQFFGPGTRLTVL.

The chain employs TRBV6-5 and TRBJ2-1; TRBD2 aligns across 16 bases. Germline V gene data show CDR1 as MNHEY and CDR2 as SVGAGI. V lost 2 bases and J lost 9; bases outside the gene matches: 4. The CDR3 totals 16 residues. Written as DNA, the CDR3 is TGTGCCAGCAGTTACGGTGGGACTAGCGGGAGGGTTGAGCAGTTCTTC. Amino acid sequence: CASSYGGTSGRVEQFF.

The V and J genes are TRBV11-2 and TRBJ2-2; D possibly corresponds to TRBD1 (6 bases). This CDR3 contains 15 residues. Germline values: CDR1 SGHAT, CDR2 FQNNGV. Trimming stripped 0 bases from V and 6 bases from J, with 11 bases between. Here the CDR3 reads CASSLDPSGAGELFF. The CDR3 bases are TGTGCCAGCAGCTTAGATCCATCAGGGGCCGGGGAGCTGTTTTTT.

The chain couples TRBV19 to TRBJ2-5, with TRBD2 matching 13 bases. J was trimmed by 2 bases and V by 1 base; bases with no gene match: 4. CDR3 length: 17 residues. Germline values: CDR1 LNHDA, CDR2 SQIVND (reference sequence). The CDR3 reads CASSIAPLAGGQETQYF. CDR3 DNA sequence: TGTGCCAGTAGTATAGCCCCACTAGCGGGAGGGCAAGAGACCCAGTACTTC. Based on the CDR3 plus reference TRBV19 and TRBJ2-5, the full variable domain is DGGITQSPKYLFRKEGQNVTLSCEQNLNHDAMYWYRQDPGQGLRLIYYSQIVNDFQKGDIAEGYSVSREKKESFPLTVTSAQKNPTAFYLCASSIAPLAGGQETQYFGPGTRLLVL.

The chain has TRBV3-1 (or the pseudogene TRBV3-2) and TRBJ2-7; perhaps TRBD2 as D (6 bases). Per germline, CDR1 LGHDT and CDR2 YNNKEL (reference sequence). V lost 4 bases to trimming and J lost 2 bases, with 9 bases between them. This CDR3 has 13 amino acids. The chain's CDR3 is CASSPRTTYEQYF. Written as DNA, the CDR3 is TGTGCCAGCAGCCCCAGGACTACCTACGAGCAGTACTTC.

The V gene is TRBV4-1, the J gene TRBJ1-4; the match to TRBD1 covers 8 bases. Germline loops: CDR1 MGHRA, CDR2 YSYEKL. The junction had 3 bases not matched to a gene; V was cut back by 0 bases and J by 3 bases. CDR3 size: 16 residues. This CDR3 reads CASSQDDRGANEKLFF. The CDR3 DNA sequence: TGCGCCAGCAGCCAAGACGACAGGGGTGCTAATGAAAAACTGTTTTTT.